The clone carrying this TCR beta chain was observed a few times. The CDR3 totals 15 residues. CDR1 and CDR2 from the germline V gene are SGHTA and FQGNSA. Unmatched junction bases numbered 9, after V lost 6 bases and J lost 4 bases. From the RT-PCR reads, TCRdb called clonotypes with MiXCR, one entry per CDR3 protein. The table includes more than 600,000 distinct CDR3 sequences, about 14% detected once. The genes are TRBV7-2 and TRBJ1-3; 7 bases are a match to TRBD1. The TCR originated in a female donor in good health, serving as a healthy control. The specimen was memory CD4+ T cells from blood. The CDR3 DNA follows: TGTGCCAGCAGTCAAAAGACAGGGAGGGGAAACACCATATATTTT. Amino acids: CASSQKTGRGNTIYF.